One sample yielded the 25 T cell receptor beta chains listed below, sequenced in a study of cytomegalovirus exposure and HLA in healthy donors. Primers included in the PCR were 60 Vbeta and 13 Jbeta primers. TCRdb keeps only in-frame clones here, not all; method: immunoSEQ multiplex PCR. The sample has about 120,000 clones; under 85% are singletons. The sample was PBMCs. The receptors originated from a woman aged 18-35 years in good health and CMV-seronegative.

The chain has TRBV9 and TRBJ1-2; no firm D call. The CDR3 has 15 residues. The germline V gene has CDR1 SGDLS and CDR2 YYNGEE. Trimming took 0 bases from V and 1 from J, leaving 10 bases between them. The CDR3 is CASSVGQVHNYGYTF. CDR3 in DNA: TGTGCCAGCAGCGTAGGACAAGTACATAACTATGGCTACACCTTC.

The CDR3 DNA reads as TGCGCCAGCAGCTTGGACAGGTTGACCTACGAGCAGTACTTC. Encoded protein: CASSLDRLTYEQYF. This chain links TRBV5-1 with TRBJ2-7, with a weak D call TRBD1 (5 bases). Deletions cut 0 bases from V and 2 bases from J, with 9 bases between. The CDR3 spans 14 residues. CDR1 is SGHRS, CDR2 YFSETQ, per germline.

The V gene is TRBV5-1, the J gene TRBJ2-1; the D gene is possibly TRBD2 (7 bases). The CDR3 spans 13 residues. Per germline, CDR1 SGHRS and CDR2 YFSETQ. V was trimmed by 5 bases and J by 9 bases, leaving 15 bases between them. Here the CDR3 DNA reads TGCGCCAGCAGTCAGTCCCGGGGGGCTGAGCAGTTCTTC. It codes for CASSQSRGAEQFF. Complete variable domain (other parts from reference TRBV5-1 and TRBJ2-1): KAGVTQTPRYLIKTRGQQVTLSCSPISGHRSVSWYQQTPGQGLQFLFEYFSETQRNKGNFPGRFSGRQFSNSRSEMNVSTLELGDSALYLCASSQSRGAEQFFGPGTRLTVL.

This chain joins TRBV7-9 and TRBJ2-7; 7 nucleotides line up with TRBD2. Losses at the gene ends were 0 bases for V and 1 base for J; bases not matched to a gene: 3. This CDR3 comprises 15 residues. Germline CDR1 SEHNR, CDR2 FQNEAQ (reference sequence). CDR3 nucleotide sequence: TGTGCCAGCAGCTTAGCCCTAGCGGCTTCCTACGAGCAGTACTTC. Translation gives CASSLALAASYEQYF. Supplemented by reference TRBV7-9 and TRBJ2-7, the full variable domain reads DTGVSQNPRHKITKRGQNVTFRCDPISEHNRLYWYRQTLGQGPEFLTYFQNEAQLEKSRLLSDRFSAERPKGSFSTLEIQRTEQGDSAMYLCASSLALAASYEQYFGPGTRLTVT.

V usage is TRBV19 and J usage is TRBJ2-5; 7 bases are shared with TRBD2. Germline CDR1 reads LNHDA; CDR2 reads SQIVND (reference sequence). This CDR3 is built from 15 residues. Unmatched junction bases numbered 11, after V lost 3 bases and J lost 7 bases. For the CDR3, the DNA is TGTGCCAGTAGTATCTCCGGGACTATACGGGGGACCCAGTACTTC. As protein: CASSISGTIRGTQYF.

In its sample, this clone was seen a few times. V usage is TRBV5-6 and J usage is TRBJ1-1; 7 nucleotides align to TRBD1. Per germline, CDR1 SGHDT and CDR2 YYEEEE. After removal of 0 bases from V and 0 bases from J, the junction contained 8 bases not matched to a gene. The CDR3 spans 17 residues. CDR3: CASSLVLRDSLNTEAFF. The CDR3 coding sequence is TGTGCCAGCAGCTTGGTCCTGCGGGACAGCTTGAACACTGAAGCTTTCTTT.

This sequence joins TRBV27 and TRBJ2-1; 7 bases match TRBD2. CDR3 length equals 14 residues. Germline V CDR1 and CDR2: MNHEY, SMNVEV (reference sequence). The trim removed 8 bases at V and 5 bases at J, leaving 9 bases unmatched. For the CDR3, the DNA is TGTGCCAGCCGGACGGCAGCGGGGAACAATGAGCAGTTCTTC. As protein: CASRTAAGNNEQFF.

The chain carries TRBV6-1 and TRBJ2-7; D might be TRBD1 (5 bases). The CDR3 runs to 15 residues. V lost 2 bases and J 1 base, leaving 12 bases between the germline ends. The germline CDR1 and CDR2 sequences are MNHNS and SASEGT. The CDR3 DNA sequence: TGTGCCAGCAGTGAAACGGCAGGGCAATCCTACGAGCAGTACTTC. This encodes CASSETAGQSYEQYF.

The genes are TRBV4-2 and TRBJ2-3; 7 bases agree with TRBD2. This CDR3 contains 14 residues. Germline V gives CDR1 LGHNA, CDR2 YNFKEQ. The V and J ends lost 0 bases and 5 bases, in that order; junction bases with no gene match: 2. This CDR3 reads CASSQELAKDTQYF. The CDR3 region has the DNA TGTGCCAGCAGCCAAGAACTAGCGAAAGATACGCAGTATTTT.

This clone has a handful of counts. The chain employs TRBV6-6 and TRBJ1-5, with a weak D call TRBD1 (5 bases). The germline gives CDR1 MNHNY, CDR2 SVGAGI (reference sequence). Between the trimmed V and J ends, which lost 2 bases and 11 bases, there was a span of 13 bases. The CDR3 has 13 amino acids. As DNA, the CDR3 is TGTGCCAGCAGTTACGGATCCAGGGTGGCCCAGCATTTT. This codes for CASSYGSRVAQHF.

The V call is TRBV6-4, the J call TRBJ2-1; 7 bases fit TRBD1. V was clipped by 5 bases and J by 5 bases; unmatched bases: 9. The CDR3 length is 15 residues. In germline, CDR1 is MRHNA, CDR2 SNTAGT. The CDR3 here is CASSPDGTANNEQFF. The CDR3 region has the DNA TGTGCCAGCAGTCCCGACGGGACAGCTAACAATGAGCAGTTCTTC.

The chain combines TRBV7-3 with TRBJ1-1, with D maybe TRBD1 (5 bases). This CDR3 region has 16 residues. Germline-derived CDR1 and CDR2 are SGHTA and FQGTGA. The V and J ends lost 5 bases and 1 base respectively, with 17 bases between them. DNA of the CDR3: TGTGCCAGCAGCCCTGACAGCCCGGGTGAGAACACTGAAGCTTTCTTT. Amino acids: CASSPDSPGENTEAFF. Complete variable domain (other parts from reference TRBV7-3 and TRBJ1-1): GAGVSQTPSNKVTEKGKYVELRCDPISGHTALYWYRQSLGQGPEFLIYFQGTGAADDSGLPNDRFFAVRPEGSVSTLKIQRTERGDSAVYLCASSPDSPGENTEAFFGQGTRLTVV.

The rearrangement links TRBV2 to TRBJ2-7; 7 positions agree with TRBD1. V lost 8 bases and J lost 2; bases outside the gene matches: 9. Germline V lookup: CDR1 SNHLY, CDR2 FYNNEI. This CDR3 contains 14 residues. The CDR3, as DNA: TGTGCCAGCGGGGACAGTGAAGTCCCCTACGAGCAGTACTTC. Translating it yields CASGDSEVPYEQYF.

The rearrangement uses TRBV2 and TRBJ1-1; 9 bases are a match to TRBD1. CDR3 length: 11 amino acids. The germline CDR1 and CDR2 sequences are SNHLY and FYNNEI. J lost 10 bases, V lost 7 bases, and 4 bases had no gene match. The CDR3: CASTPDRGAFF. The DNA for the CDR3 is TGTGCCAGCACTCCGGACAGGGGAGCTTTCTTT.

The V call is TRBV21-1, the J call TRBJ2-7; the table's D gene call, TRBD1, was not cross checked with the DNA. TRBV21-1 is termed a pseudogene. The CDR3 contains 10 residues. The CDR3 loop is CASNENPGGV. DNA for the CDR3: TGTGCCAGCAACGAAAACCCAGGGGGAGTC.

The chain has TRBV28 and TRBJ1-6; 7 bases align to TRBD1. The V and J ends lost 6 bases and 0 bases, in that order; junction bases with no gene match: 5. In germline, CDR1 is MDHEN, CDR2 SYDVKM. This CDR3 has 16 residues. The CDR3 DNA follows: TGTGCCAGCAGAGGACAGGCGAGCTCCTATAATTCACCCCTCCACTTT. Amino acids: CASRGQASSYNSPLHF.

The chain recombines TRBV18 with TRBJ1-4, with D unclear. Germline values: CDR1 KGHSH, CDR2 LQKENI. The V end lost 2 bases, the J end lost 7 bases, and 8 bases lay between the germline ends. This CDR3 has 13 residues. CDR3 sequence reads: CASSPEAREKLFF. The CDR3 nucleotides are TGTGCCAGCTCACCAGAAGCTCGTGAAAAACTGTTTTTT.

As concerns this clone: The identical CDR3 is also encoded by other nucleotide sequences in the sample. The V call is TRBV19, the J call TRBJ1-1, with 8 bases matching TRBD1. The germline gives CDR1 LNHDA, CDR2 SQIVND (reference sequence). Germline trimming cut 9 bases from V and 4 bases from J; bases unmatched to any gene: 4. The CDR3 spans 12 residues. CDR3 nucleotide sequence: TGTGCCAGCCGTACAGGGGGCACTGAAGCTTTCTTT. It is translated as CASRTGGTEAFF.

The chain is built from TRBV13 and TRBJ2-7, with TRBD1 identical over 9 bases. V gave up 4 bases and J gave up 2 bases; unmatched junction bases: 12. The CDR3 covers 17 residues. Germline CDR1 PRHDT, CDR2 FYEKMQ (reference sequence). The CDR3 DNA is TGTGCCAGCAGCTCAAGAGACGGGACAGGGCCTACCTACGAGCAGTACTTC. The encoded protein is CASSSRDGTGPTYEQYF.

This chain uses TRBV30 with TRBJ1-1; possibly TRBD1 for D (6 bases). The CDR3 loop spans 14 amino acids. V shed 3 bases and J shed 7 bases, with 18 bases lying between them. CDR1 is GTSNPN and CDR2 is SVGIG in the germline V gene (reference sequence). The DNA of the CDR3 is TGTGCCTGGAGGAATACAGGGAAGGTCGGTGAAGCTTTCTTT. Amino acid sequence: CAWRNTGKVGEAFF.

The chain uses TRBV6-5 and TRBJ2-3, with a possible D match to TRBD1 (6 bases). CDR3 length: 16 residues. V shed 0 bases and J shed 3 bases, with 13 bases lying between them. The germline V gene has CDR1 MNHEY and CDR2 SVGAGI. The CDR3 bases are TGTGCCAGCAGTTACTCGGGGGCAGGGGAGACAGATACGCAGTATTTT. Amino acids: CASSYSGAGETDTQYF.

The chain uses TRBV27 and TRBJ1-6, with 10 bases identical to TRBD1. With 5 bases clipped from V and 10 bases from J, the junction kept 5 bases outside the gene matches. This CDR3 has 14 amino acids. Germline CDR1 is MNHEY and CDR2 is SMNVEV (reference sequence). CDR3 region: CASSPSTGGSPLHF. The CDR3 coding sequence is TGTGCCAGCAGTCCCTCGACAGGGGGCTCACCCCTCCACTTT.

The chain is built from TRBV27 and TRBJ2-5; D gene ambiguous. CDR1 is MNHEY, CDR2 SMNVEV, per germline (reference sequence). V gave up 5 bases and J gave up 3 bases, with 13 bases separating them. This CDR3 comprises 14 residues. The chain's CDR3 is CASSPPGSEETQYF. The DNA of the CDR3 is TGTGCCAGCAGTCCACCCGGCAGCGAAGAGACCCAGTACTTC.

There are a few counts of this clone. This sequence joins TRBV5-1 and TRBJ2-7; 7 positions agree with TRBD1. The V gene end was trimmed by 4 bases and the J gene end by 3 bases; junction bases not matched to a gene: 7. In germline, CDR1 is SGHRS, CDR2 YFSETQ. This CDR3 region has 14 residues. The CDR3 reads CASSLAGTDYEQYF. The CDR3 nucleotides read TGCGCCAGCAGCCTCGCCGGGACAGACTACGAGCAGTACTTC.

This clone has a single count. The chain uses TRBV6-6 and TRBJ2-3, with unresolved D. V was clipped by 6 bases and J by 2 bases, with 15 bases between them. Germline assignment: CDR1 MNHNY and CDR2 SVGAGI (reference sequence). CDR3 size: 15 residues. CDR3 amino acids: CASRSTPTNTDTQYF. The CDR3 nucleotides read TGTGCCAGCAGATCCACTCCTACCAACACAGATACGCAGTATTTT.